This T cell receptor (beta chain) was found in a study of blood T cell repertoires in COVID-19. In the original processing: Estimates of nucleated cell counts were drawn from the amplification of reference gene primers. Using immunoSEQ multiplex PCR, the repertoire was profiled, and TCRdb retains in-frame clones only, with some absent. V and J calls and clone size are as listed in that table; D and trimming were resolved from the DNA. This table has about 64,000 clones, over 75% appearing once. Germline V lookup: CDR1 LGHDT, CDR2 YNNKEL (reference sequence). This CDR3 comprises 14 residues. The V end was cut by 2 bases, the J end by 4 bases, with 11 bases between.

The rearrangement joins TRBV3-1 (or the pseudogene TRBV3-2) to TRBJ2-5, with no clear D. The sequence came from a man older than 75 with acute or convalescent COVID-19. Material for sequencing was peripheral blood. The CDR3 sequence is CASSQRHMGETQYF. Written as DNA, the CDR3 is TGTGCCAGCAGCCAAAGACACATGGGAGAGACCCAGTACTTC.